Shown below are 7 T cell receptor beta chains from a single sample sequenced in a study of shared clonotypes between healthy human individuals. Naive CD8 cells lacked CD45RO and underwent positive selection for CCR7, leaving out terminally differentiated effector memory CD45RA+ cells. Profiling relied on immunoSEQ multiplex PCR, and the TCRdb table lists in-frame clones only, not all of them. The sample includes approximately 1.9 million clones, 93% of them seen just once. The sample was naive CD8+ T cells from PBMCs. The source of these receptors is a man in his late teens or twenties in good health. Some clones in this sample may be carry-over from other donors' samples.

The CDR3 nucleotides are TGTGCCAGCAGTCCAGGGACAGGGGGCAAAGACAATGAGCAGTTCTTC. It is translated as CASSPGTGGKDNEQFF. The chain links TRBV28 to TRBJ2-1; 12 nucleotides match TRBD1. The CDR3 has 16 amino acids. From germline, CDR1 is MDHEN and CDR2 SYDVKM. Trimming removed 5 bases from V and 5 bases from J; junction bases left unmatched: 7.

The genes are TRBV10-3 and TRBJ2-7; TRBD2 aligns across 9 bases. Germline loops: CDR1 ENHRY, CDR2 SYGVKD. After removal of 6 bases from V and 6 bases from J, the junction contained 15 bases not matched to a gene. This CDR3 is 16 amino acids long. CDR3 bases: TGTGCCATCAGACCGTCGGGTGTAGCGGGGGCCCTCGAGCAGTACTTC. Its translation: CAIRPSGVAGALEQYF.

The rearrangement uses TRBV5-1 and TRBJ2-7; a possible D gene is TRBD2 (6 bases). The V and J ends lost 2 bases and 0 bases respectively, with 12 bases between them. The CDR3 contains 15 residues. Germline V lookup: CDR1 SGHRS, CDR2 YFSETQ. The CDR3 nucleotides read TGCGCCAGCAGCTTTGGGCGGGACCACTCCTACGAGCAGTACTTC. Translated, it gives CASSFGRDHSYEQYF.

This chain links TRBV13 with TRBJ1-4, with TRBD1 identical over 10 bases. V gave up 4 bases and J gave up 6 bases; unmatched junction bases: 5. The CDR3 contains 15 residues. Germline V CDR1 and CDR2: PRHDT, FYEKMQ (reference sequence). The CDR3 DNA reads TGTGCCAGCAGCTCGTCCGGGACAGGGGATGAAAAACTGTTTTTT. Amino acids: CASSSSGTGDEKLFF. The complete variable domain, with remaining parts taken from reference TRBV13 and TRBJ1-4, reads AAGVIQSPRHLIKEKRETATLKCYPIPRHDTVYWYQQGPGQDPQFLISFYEKMQSDKGSIPDRFSAQQFSDYHSELNMSSLELGDSALYFCASSSSGTGDEKLFFGSGTQLSVL.

On this clone itself: Other DNA sequences in this sample translate to the same CDR3. The chain recombines TRBV27 with TRBJ2-7; TRBD2 is a possible D gene (5 bases). CDR1 and CDR2 from the germline V gene are MNHEY and SMNVEV (reference sequence). V gave up 3 bases and J gave up 0 bases, with 9 bases separating them. The CDR3 sequence is 14 residues long. The CDR3 loop reads CASSFSGNSYEQYF. CDR3 DNA: TGTGCCAGCAGTTTCTCGGGAAACTCCTACGAGCAGTACTTC.

The chain employs TRBV6-5 and TRBJ2-7; D is undetermined. CDR1 is MNHEY and CDR2 is SVGAGI in the germline V gene. The length of the CDR3 is 14 residues. V was shortened by 1 base and J by 1 base, with 8 bases between the two germline ends. CDR3 sequence reads: CASSYYAGSYEQYF. The CDR3 DNA is TGTGCCAGCAGTTACTATGCCGGTTCCTACGAGCAGTACTTC.

The CDR3 spells CASSPFQGANTEAFF. CDR3 nucleotide sequence: TGTGCCAGCAGCCCATTTCAGGGCGCGAACACTGAAGCTTTCTTT. The gene calls are TRBV7-9 and TRBJ1-1, with D maybe TRBD1 (5 bases). The CDR3 totals 15 residues. CDR1 is SEHNR and CDR2 is FQNEAQ in the germline V gene (reference sequence). The V end lost 5 bases, the J end lost 1 base, and 14 bases lay between the germline ends.